Presented here are 22 T cell receptor beta chains from one specimen sequenced in a study of technical replicates of blood from several donors. Here immunoSEQ multiplex PCR was the method, and the copy in TCRdb shows in-frame clones only, minus some. The sample carries 75,000 to 85,000 clones, roughly 95% recorded once. Sequences were obtained from T cells isolated from PBMCs. All receptors come from a human donor in good health.

The chain recombines TRBV4-1 with TRBJ2-5; D gene ambiguous. The ends were cut back, 3 bases at V and 4 bases at J, with 15 bases in the middle. The germline CDR1 and CDR2 sequences are MGHRA and YSYEKL. This CDR3 has 15 residues. Here the CDR3 reads CASSQNGGSLETQYF. In DNA form, the CDR3 reads TGCGCCAGCAGCCAGAACGGCGGATCGTTAGAGACCCAGTACTTC.

The chain is built from TRBV5-6 and TRBJ2-7; 7 bases match TRBD2. The V segment lost 0 bases and the J segment 6 bases; nucleotides outside the gene matches: 9. Germline V gene data show CDR1 as SGHDT and CDR2 as YYEEEE. The CDR3 runs 15 residues. This CDR3 is CASSLGERELPEQYF. CDR3 sequence (DNA): TGTGCCAGCAGCTTGGGAGAGCGGGAACTACCCGAGCAGTACTTC.

This sequence joins TRBV6-5 and TRBJ2-7; weak D call: TRBD2 (6 bases). V was shortened by 5 bases and J by 4 bases, with 15 bases between the two germline ends. This CDR3 contains 14 residues. Germline values: CDR1 MNHEY, CDR2 SVGAGI. The CDR3 nucleotides are TGTGCCAGCAGTGTAAGCGGGTCTGTATACGAGCAGTACTTC. Translating it yields CASSVSGSVYEQYF.

The V and J genes are TRBV11-2 and TRBJ2-5, with 9 bases matching TRBD1. Germline loops: CDR1 SGHAT, CDR2 FQNNGV. Trimming at V came to 5 bases and at J to 2 bases, leaving 9 bases not matched to a gene. The CDR3 runs to 16 residues. CDR3 residues: CASSLSAQGAQETQYF. CDR3 nucleotide sequence: TGTGCCAGCAGCCTGAGCGCACAGGGGGCGCAAGAGACCCAGTACTTC.

CDR3 in DNA: TGCGCCAGCAGCCGGTCGGGGGGAATCACTGAAGCTTTCTTT. This encodes CASSRSGGITEAFF. The chain carries TRBV5-1 and TRBJ1-1; the D gene is possibly TRBD1 (5 bases). V lost 4 bases to trimming and J lost 4 bases, with 14 bases between them. The CDR3 is 14 residues long. Per germline, CDR1 SGHRS and CDR2 YFSETQ.

The rearrangement uses TRBV5-1 and TRBJ1-1, with TRBD1 matching over 11 bases. CDR1 SGHRS and CDR2 YFSETQ come from the germline V gene. The CDR3 has 14 amino acids. With 4 bases clipped from V and 7 bases from J, the junction kept 6 bases outside the gene matches. The CDR3 DNA sequence: TGCGCCAGCAGCCTAGGACAGGGGGCAGATGAAGCTTTCTTT. Translation: CASSLGQGADEAFF.

V gene TRBV7-2 combines with J gene TRBJ2-3; D is perhaps TRBD2 (5 bases). This CDR3 is 14 amino acids long. Trimming removed 3 bases at V and 3 bases at J, with 10 bases between. Looked up from germline, CDR1 is SGHTA and CDR2 is FQGNSA. DNA of the CDR3: TGTGCCAGCAGCTTTGACTCGGGAACAGATACGCAGTATTTT. Translating it yields CASSFDSGTDTQYF.

The chain joins TRBV6-5 to TRBJ2-2, with 8 positions matching TRBD1. Germline values: CDR1 MNHEY, CDR2 SVGAGI. J lost 7 bases, V lost 5 bases, and 6 bases had no gene match. This CDR3 is 14 amino acids long. This CDR3 is CASSPTGVGGELFF. In DNA form, the CDR3 reads TGTGCCAGCAGTCCGACAGGGGTCGGCGGGGAGCTGTTTTTT.

The chain joins TRBV7-9 to TRBJ2-2; 7 bases line up with TRBD2. Per germline, CDR1 SEHNR and CDR2 FQNEAQ (reference sequence). The trim removed 7 bases at V and 4 bases at J, leaving 12 bases unmatched. This CDR3 is built from 16 residues. The chain's CDR3 is CASTEWGGALTGELFF. CDR3 nucleotide sequence: TGTGCCAGCACCGAATGGGGAGGGGCCCTCACCGGGGAGCTGTTTTTT.

The chain couples TRBV6-5 to TRBJ1-4; 8 bases fit TRBD1. V trimming: 4 bases; J trimming: 2 bases; junction bases outside the gene matches: 3. This CDR3 contains 15 residues. The germline V gene encodes CDR1 MNHEY and CDR2 SVGAGI. The CDR3 loop reads CASSFGQGTNEKLFF. The CDR3, as DNA: TGTGCCAGCAGTTTTGGACAGGGTACTAATGAAAAACTGTTTTTT.

The chain combines TRBV7-3 with TRBJ1-1, with 7 nucleotides matching TRBD1. V shed 0 bases and J 4 bases; nucleotides not matched to a gene: 2. The length of the CDR3 is 14 residues. The V gene's germline CDR1 is SGHTA and CDR2 FQGTGA. The CDR3 DNA follows: TGTGCCAGCAGCTTAACAGGGGGCGGCACTGAAGCTTTCTTT. Protein: CASSLTGGGTEAFF.

The chain links TRBV6-5 to TRBJ1-5; D may be TRBD1 (6 bases). In germline, CDR1 is MNHEY, CDR2 SVGAGI. V lost 1 base and J 6 bases, leaving 16 bases between the germline ends. This CDR3 has 16 residues. The chain's CDR3 is CASSYLSSRGTQPQHF. CDR3 sequence (DNA): TGTGCCAGCAGTTACTTATCATCGAGGGGGACTCAGCCCCAGCATTTT.

This sequence joins TRBV6-5 and TRBJ1-5; D is ambiguous. V gave up 4 bases and J gave up 3 bases, with 4 bases separating them. Germline assignment: CDR1 MNHEY and CDR2 SVGAGI. This CDR3 has 12 amino acids. In nucleotides, the CDR3 is TGTGCCAGCAGTTCACTCAATCAGCCCCAGCATTTT. Its protein is CASSSLNQPQHF.

The chain carries TRBV28 and TRBJ1-1; maybe TRBD1 (6 bases). The V end lost 4 bases, the J end lost 4 bases, and 13 bases lay between the germline ends. Per the germline V gene, CDR1 is MDHEN and CDR2 is SYDVKM. The CDR3 runs to 14 residues. The CDR3 DNA reads as TGTGCCAGCAGTTGGCACAGGGCTCTCACTGAAGCTTTCTTT. Translating it yields CASSWHRALTEAFF.

Here the CDR3 DNA reads TGTGCCAGCAGAGTAATCGGGACAGTCTATGGCTACACCTTC. It yields the protein CASRVIGTVYGYTF. This chain joins TRBV11-2 and TRBJ1-2; TRBD1 matches at 7 bases. The CDR3 spans 14 residues. CDR1 and CDR2 (germline): SGHAT, FQNNGV. The trim removed 6 bases at V and 4 bases at J, leaving 8 bases unmatched.

V usage is TRBV27 and J usage is TRBJ1-2, with D possibly being TRBD1 (5 bases). The germline V and J ends were trimmed by 1 base and 6 bases, with 15 bases remaining between them. This CDR3 is 15 amino acids long. Germline loops: CDR1 MNHEY, CDR2 SMNVEV (reference sequence). The DNA for the CDR3 is TGTGCCAGCAGTTTATATCGGGGGACCGCTGATGGCTACACCTTC. This codes for CASSLYRGTADGYTF.

The genes are TRBV27 and TRBJ1-1; D possibly corresponds to TRBD1 (5 bases). This CDR3 is 13 amino acids long. CDR1 is MNHEY and CDR2 is SMNVEV in the germline V gene (reference sequence). V lost 4 bases, J lost 8 bases, and 14 bases lay in between. This chain's CDR3 is CASSWGDLTEAFF. Here the CDR3 DNA reads TGTGCCAGCAGTTGGGGGGATCTAACGGAAGCTTTCTTT.

The gene calls are TRBV5-4 and TRBJ2-7, with TRBD1 matching over 9 bases. Per the germline V gene, CDR1 is SGHNT and CDR2 is YYREEE (reference sequence). J was trimmed by 0 bases and V by 2 bases; bases with no gene match: 3. The CDR3 sequence is 15 residues long. CDR3 nucleotide sequence: TGTGCCAGCAGCTTAGGGACAGGGAGCTCCTACGAGCAGTACTTC. Protein sequence: CASSLGTGSSYEQYF.

This clone turned up a few times. This sequence joins TRBV28 and TRBJ1-5; D gene ambiguous. CDR1 MDHEN and CDR2 SYDVKM come from the germline V gene. Trimming stripped 0 bases from V and 1 base from J, with 7 bases between. The CDR3 sequence is 15 residues long. The CDR3 bases are TGTGCCAGCAGTTTATGGAGAGAAAGCAATCAGCCCCAGCATTTT. Amino acids: CASSLWRESNQPQHF.

The rearrangement uses TRBV6-5 and TRBJ1-1; unclear D gene. The CDR3 extends over 15 amino acids. Germline loops: CDR1 MNHEY, CDR2 SVGAGI. V was trimmed by 6 bases and J by 3 bases, leaving 17 bases between them. The CDR3 DNA reads as TGTGCCAGCAGCCCATCGACTGGTCGGGACACTGAAGCTTTCTTT. Translated, it gives CASSPSTGRDTEAFF.

This rearrangement joins TRBV21-1 to TRBJ1-5. TRBV21-1 is listed as a pseudogene. CDR3 length: 14 residues. The CDR3 loop reads CASSKERFYQPQHF. CDR3 in DNA: TGTGCCAGCAGCAAAGAGAGATTCTATCAGCCCCAGCATTTT.

The chain uses TRBV4-3 and TRBJ2-1; D perhaps matches TRBD2 (6 bases). The germline V and J ends were trimmed by 5 bases and 4 bases, with 12 bases remaining between them. CDR3 length: 14 residues. Germline lookup yields CDR1 LGHNA and CDR2 YSLEER. The CDR3 loop reads CASSMGLAYNEQFF. Written as DNA, the CDR3 is TGCGCCAGCAGCATGGGGCTAGCGTACAATGAGCAGTTCTTC.